This TCR beta chain was sequenced in a study of cytomegalovirus exposure and HLA in healthy donors. Whole-study results and caveats: Cytomegalovirus status was reportedly diagnosed by the classifier with high sensitivity and specificity. The availability of immune exposure information extended only to CMV serostatus.

This clone was detected a few times. Its antigen is as yet unknown. The CDR3 contains 16 residues. V dropped 0 bases and J dropped 9; count of bases not matched to a gene: 10. Germline CDR1 MGHRA, CDR2 YSYEKL. Primers included in the PCR were 60 Vbeta and 13 Jbeta primers. Assay used: immunoSEQ multiplex PCR; TCRdb lists only in-frame clones, some missing. The repertoire holds 120,000 to 150,000 clones, with 9.4% as singletons. Material: PBMCs. The origin of this receptor is a male donor in good health and CMV-seronegative. The chain combines TRBV4-1 with TRBJ2-1; 8 positions match TRBD2. In DNA form, the CDR3 reads TGCGCCAGCAGCCAAGACGGGGGGGCTCGTTATGGTGAGCAGTTCTTC. Its translation: CASSQDGGARYGEQFF.